Listed here are 27 T cell receptor beta chains from one sample, sequenced in a study of blood T cells in healthy people across ages. Alongside a J-beta primer mix, a sample-barcoded 5' primer served in a second PCR lasting about 7 to 12 cycles. TCRdb called the 5' RACE reads again in MiXCR, with one record for every CDR3 protein. This table holds fewer than 1.5 million distinct CDR3 sequences, 35% to 45% found once. Specimen: blood. The receptors come from a woman between 18 and 29 years old in good health.

The table lists this clonotype with a few counts. This sequence joins TRBV28 and TRBJ1-4; D is unresolved. Trimming took off 2 bases at V and 0 bases at J, with 7 bases between the two ends. Per the germline V gene, CDR1 is MDHEN and CDR2 is SYDVKM. The CDR3 has 15 residues. The chain's CDR3 is CASSLEWATNEKLFF. In nucleotides, the CDR3 is TGTGCCAGCAGTTTAGAGTGGGCAACTAATGAAAAACTGTTTTTT.

This clonotype has more than one count but fewer than ten. The chain has TRBV6-5 and TRBJ1-2; D not resolved. The V end was cut by 5 bases, the J end by 8 bases, with 15 bases between. Germline values: CDR1 MNHEY, CDR2 SVGAGI. CDR3 length equals 13 residues. In DNA, the CDR3 is TGTGCCAGCAGTCCTGGGAGGGTACAGGGCTACACCTTC. Protein product: CASSPGRVQGYTF.

This clonotype was seen a handful of times. V and J are TRBV25-1 and TRBJ2-5; tentatively, D is TRBD1 or TRBD2 (6 bases each). The J call is in doubt because the DNA end fits TRBJ2-7 better. This CDR3 is 13 amino acids long. The germline V gene has CDR1 MGHDK and CDR2 SYGVNS. The CDR3 DNA reads TGTGCCAGCAGGGGGGGCGCGACATACGAGCAGTACTTC. It translates to CASRGGATYEQYF.

This chain uses TRBV29-1 with TRBJ1-1, with a weak D call TRBD1 (6 bases). Germline V gene data show CDR1 as SQVTM and CDR2 as ANQGSEA. Trimming took off 4 bases at V and 4 bases at J, with 16 bases between the two ends. CDR3 length: 14 amino acids. The CDR3 DNA reads as TGCAGCGTTGGCAACAGGGATGTGGGCACTGAAGCTTTCTTT. Its protein is CSVGNRDVGTEAFF.

V and J are TRBV12-3 or TRBV12-4 and TRBJ1-5; 7 positions match TRBD1. The CDR3 runs 14 residues. V was pared by 4 bases and J by 2 bases, with 2 bases of the junction left unmatched. The CDR3 DNA sequence: TGTGCCAGCAGTTGGGGGACAGGCAATCAGCCCCAGCATTTT. Residues: CASSWGTGNQPQHF.

The chain is built from TRBV6-1 and TRBJ1-5, with D possibly matching TRBD1 (6 bases). The germline CDR1 and CDR2 sequences are MNHNS and SASEGT. Trimming took off 1 base at V and 6 bases at J, with 7 bases between the two ends. The CDR3 length is 13 residues. This CDR3 is CASSEDRAQPQHF. CDR3 in DNA: TGTGCCAGCAGTGAAGACAGGGCTCAGCCCCAGCATTTT.

The CDR3 region is CSAHEQGGAEAFF. Written as DNA, the CDR3 is TGCAGTGCTCATGAGCAGGGTGGGGCTGAAGCTTTCTTT. The chain combines TRBV20-1 with TRBJ1-1, with a possible D match to TRBD1 (5 bases). Looked up from germline, CDR1 is DFQATT and CDR2 is SNEGSKA (reference sequence). This CDR3 has 13 amino acids. V was clipped by 5 bases and J by 6 bases, with 16 bases between them.

The chain has TRBV10-3 and TRBJ2-5; 8 positions agree with TRBD1. With 4 bases clipped from V and 5 bases from J, the junction kept 6 bases outside the gene matches. Germline CDR1 reads ENHRY; CDR2 reads SYGVKD. The CDR3 runs 14 residues. The CDR3 DNA follows: TGTGCCATCAGTGGGACTCAGGGGGCGGAGACCCAGTACTTC. Protein product: CAISGTQGAETQYF.

This chain uses TRBV7-2 with TRBJ1-4, with 9 bases fitting TRBD1. The V gene's germline CDR1 is SGHTA and CDR2 FQGNSA. The length of the CDR3 is 16 residues. V trimming: 1 base; J trimming: 4 bases; junction bases outside the gene matches: 4. The CDR3 protein is CASSLGGQGINEKLFF. In nucleotides, the CDR3 is TGTGCCAGCAGCTTAGGCGGACAGGGGATTAATGAAAAACTGTTTTTT.

This clonotype was seen more than once but under ten times. This rearrangement joins TRBV29-1 to TRBJ1-2; no clear D gene. V lost 4 bases to trimming and J lost 2 bases, with 11 bases between them. The germline gives CDR1 SQVTM, CDR2 ANQGSEA. The CDR3 spans 13 residues. The CDR3 region is CSVVLAYNYGYTF. DNA of the CDR3: TGCAGCGTTGTCTTGGCGTACAACTATGGCTACACCTTC. Looking up the rest from reference TRBV29-1 and TRBJ1-2 gives the full variable domain: SAVISQKPSRDICQRGTSLTIQCQVDSQVTMMFWYRQQPGQSLTLIATANQGSEATYESGFVIDKFPISRPNLTFSTLTVSNMSPEDSSIYLCSVVLAYNYGYTFGSGTRLTVV.

The chain recombines TRBV5-1 with TRBJ2-3; TRBD2 matches at 8 bases. Germline values: CDR1 SGHRS, CDR2 YFSETQ. J was trimmed by 6 bases and V by 4 bases; bases with no gene match: 10. CDR3 length: 15 residues. CDR3 DNA: TGCGCCAGCAGCCTCAACCCGGGGGGGCAGGATACGCAGTATTTT. This translates into CASSLNPGGQDTQYF.

This chain links TRBV12-3 or TRBV12-4 with TRBJ2-4, with a possible D match to TRBD2 (6 bases). Trimming removed 10 bases from V and 14 bases from J, with 24 bases in between. This CDR3 has 13 residues. CDR3 nucleotides: TGTGCCACCTCTGAAGCGGAGGGGCTTCAGGAGTACTTC. Amino acids: CATSEAEGLQEYF.

The rearrangement uses TRBV12-3 or TRBV12-4 and TRBJ2-1; no firm D call. The J call may be wrong; the DNA end is better matched by TRBJ2-7. This CDR3 has 12 residues. CDR3 loop: CASIGSYNEQYF. DNA for the CDR3: TGTGCCAGCATTGGGTCCTACAATGAGCAGTACTTC.

The chain recombines TRBV5-1 with TRBJ2-5, with 8 bases identical to TRBD2. Germline CDR1 and CDR2: SGHRS and YFSETQ. This CDR3 spans 14 amino acids. Germline trimming cut 4 bases from V and 5 bases from J; bases unmatched to any gene: 7. The CDR3 here is CASSPGGEPETQYF. CDR3 coding DNA: TGCGCCAGCAGCCCCGGGGGGGAACCCGAGACCCAGTACTTC.

The rearrangement joins TRBV4-1 to TRBJ2-7, with 8 bases matching TRBD2. The CDR3 is 16 residues long. Per the germline V gene, CDR1 is MGHRA and CDR2 is YSYEKL. V gave up 0 bases and J gave up 1 base; unmatched junction bases: 5. The CDR3 coding sequence is TGCGCCAGCAGCCAAGAGCCGGGAGGGCAGTCCTACGAGCAGTACTTC. It specifies CASSQEPGGQSYEQYF.

This chain connects TRBV2 to TRBJ2-1; possibly TRBD2 for D (5 bases). The J call may be incorrect, as the DNA end agrees better with TRBJ2-7. The CDR3 is 15 amino acids. CDR1 and CDR2 from the germline V gene are SNHLY and FYNNEI. CDR3 protein: CASSQRKSSYNEQYF. CDR3 in DNA: TGTGCCAGCAGCCAGCGGAAAAGCTCCTACAATGAGCAGTACTTC.

Notes on this clonotype: Relative to the germline gene, one junction end is altered; a read error may explain this. The rearrangement joins TRBV15 to TRBJ1-4; D is uncertain. Germline lookup yields CDR1 LNHNV and CDR2 YYDKDF (reference sequence). This CDR3 has 15 amino acids. The CDR3 bases are TGTGCCACCAGCAAAGACGCCCGGGATAATGAAGAACTGTTTTTT. Translated, it gives CATSKDARDNEELFF.

Regarding this clonotype: One end of the junction fails to match germline, which may point to a read error. The V gene is TRBV2, the J gene TRBJ2-1; weak D call: TRBD2 (6 bases). The germline V gene encodes CDR1 SNHLY and CDR2 FYNNEI. The CDR3 covers 16 residues. CDR3 DNA: TGTGCCGGCAGTGCGGGGACCTCACGTGTGTTAAATGAGCAGTTCTTC. Its translation: CAGSAGTSRVLNEQFF.

This chain links TRBV2 with TRBJ2-5; 11 bases map to TRBD2. V trimming: 4 bases; J trimming: 0 bases; junction bases outside the gene matches: 7. CDR1 is SNHLY and CDR2 is FYNNEI in the germline V gene. CDR3 length equals 17 residues. CDR3 sequence: CASSGEGLAADQETQYF. The CDR3 nucleotides read TGTGCCAGCAGTGGAGAGGGACTAGCGGCCGACCAAGAGACCCAGTACTTC.

This chain links TRBV27 with TRBJ1-2; D unresolved. Germline CDR1 reads MNHEY; CDR2 reads SMNVEV (reference sequence). The length of the CDR3 is 14 residues. V was trimmed by 0 bases and J by 8 bases, leaving 13 bases between them. CDR3 sequence (DNA): TGTGCCAGCAGTTTATCGAGAAGAGGGCAGGGCTACACCTTC. Translated, it gives CASSLSRRGQGYTF.

This clonotype showed up just a few times. This chain connects TRBV5-1 to TRBJ1-4; 7 bases map to TRBD1. The CDR3 is made up of 15 amino acids. V was pared by 1 base and J by 3 bases, with 3 bases of the junction left unmatched. Germline CDR1 is SGHRS and CDR2 is YFSETQ. The CDR3 is CASSLPRGANEKLFF. CDR3 bases: TGCGCCAGCAGCTTGCCCAGGGGGGCTAATGAAAAACTGTTTTTT.

The V and J genes are TRBV7-2 and TRBJ2-7; D is possibly TRBD1 or TRBD2 (5 bases each). The germline V gene has CDR1 SGHTA and CDR2 FQGNSA. V lost 5 bases and J 5 bases, leaving 16 bases between the germline ends. This CDR3 region has 14 residues. In nucleotides, the CDR3 is TGTGCCAGCAGCCAAGCAGGGAGTCGCCACGAGCAGTACTTC. Translation: CASSQAGSRHEQYF. Together with reference TRBV7-2 and TRBJ2-7, the CDR3 gives the full variable domain: GAGVSQSPSNKVTEKGKDVELRCDPISGHTALYWYRQSLGQGLEFLIYFQGNSAPDKSGLPSDRFSAERTGGSVSTLTIQRTQQEDSAVYLCASSQAGSRHEQYFGPGTRLTVT.

The chain links TRBV20-1 to TRBJ2-3; D is undetermined. Germline V gene data show CDR1 as DFQATT and CDR2 as SNEGSKA (reference sequence). With 5 bases removed from V and 2 bases from J, the gap between germline ends came to 11 bases. CDR3 size: 13 residues. CDR3 region: CSAEPYTTDTQYF. The CDR3 coding sequence is TGCAGTGCTGAACCCTACACCACAGATACGCAGTATTTT.

This clonotype came up once. The CDR3 DNA reads TGCGCCAGCAGCCAAATCCCGGGGACAGGATGGTATGGCTACACCTTC. Protein: CASSQIPGTGWYGYTF. The V and J genes are TRBV4-1 and TRBJ1-2; 8 nucleotides line up with TRBD1. The CDR3 totals 16 residues. J lost 5 bases, V lost 2 bases, and 10 bases had no gene match. Germline values: CDR1 MGHRA, CDR2 YSYEKL.

This clonotype was counted between two and nine times. The CDR3 here is CASSKGGLAGQVYEQYF. The CDR3 coding sequence is TGTGCCAGCAGCAAGGGGGGACTAGCGGGACAAGTCTACGAGCAGTACTTC. The V and J genes are TRBV21-1 and TRBJ2-7; TRBD2, the table's D call, lacks a check against the DNA. TRBV21-1 is a known pseudogene. This CDR3 has 17 amino acids.

V usage is TRBV20-1 and J usage is TRBJ2-4; 10 bases are a match to TRBD2. The end of the DNA aligns better with TRBJ2-7, so the J call may be wrong. Germline V gene data show CDR1 as DFQATT and CDR2 as SNEGSKA (reference sequence). CDR3 length: 14 residues. CDR3 residues: CSATAGTSDYEQYF. In nucleotides, the CDR3 is TGCAGTGCTACAGCCGGGACTAGCGACTACGAGCAGTACTTC.

The rearrangement uses TRBV3-1 and TRBJ2-5; possibly TRBD2 for D (6 bases). This CDR3 spans 15 amino acids. The germline V gene encodes CDR1 LGHDT and CDR2 YNNKEL (reference sequence). Trimming took off 0 bases at V and 5 bases at J, with 13 bases between the two ends. CDR3 region: CASSQDRGDRETQYF. Here the CDR3 DNA reads TGTGCCAGCAGCCAAGATCGCGGGGATCGGGAGACCCAGTACTTC.